This TCR beta chain was identified during a study of breast tumors, draining lymph nodes, adjacent tissues. General study points: Data fit most tumor T cells coming from lymph node, expanding in tumor. Tumors had less TCR diversity than lymph nodes, more than nontumor tissue. Luminal-like breast cancer showed significantly higher tumor–nontumor repertoire similarity than basal-like. Data only fit, rather than demonstrated, lymph node origin of most tumor T cells.

TCRdb independently ran MiXCR on the multiplex PCR reads; one entry per CDR3 protein. The sample yields under 150,000 distinct CDR3 sequences, about 20% seen once. The lymph nodes were axillary draining lymph nodes from breast cancer patients. Notes on this clonotype: Its specificity is not known. This may be a read error: a much more frequent sequence differs by one nucleotide.

The V gene end was trimmed by 3 bases and the J gene end by 3 bases; junction bases not matched to a gene: 5. Germline-derived CDR1 and CDR2 are SGHAT and FQNNGV. This CDR3 has 15 residues. Sequences were obtained from axillary lymph node tissue. The V gene is TRBV11-2, the J gene TRBJ1-3; 7 bases align to TRBD1. The receptor comes from a female donor with breast cancer. Some clones in this sample may be carry-over from other donors' samples. The CDR3 is CASSFGAGGGNTIYF. CDR3 DNA sequence: TGTGCCAGCAGCTTTGGGGCAGGGGGTGGAAACACCATATATTTT.